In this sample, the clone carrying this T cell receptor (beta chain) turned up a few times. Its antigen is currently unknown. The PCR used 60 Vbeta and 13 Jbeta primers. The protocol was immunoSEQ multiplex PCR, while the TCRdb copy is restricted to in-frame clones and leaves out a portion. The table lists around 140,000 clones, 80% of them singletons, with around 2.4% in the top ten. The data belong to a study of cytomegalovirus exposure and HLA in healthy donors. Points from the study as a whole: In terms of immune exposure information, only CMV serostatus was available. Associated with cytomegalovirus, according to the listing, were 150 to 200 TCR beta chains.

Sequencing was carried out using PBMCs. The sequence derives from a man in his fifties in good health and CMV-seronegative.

The CDR3 loop is CASGFEWATGELFF. DNA of the CDR3: TGTGCTAGTGGTTTCGAGTGGGCCACCGGGGAGCTGTTTTTT. The chain couples TRBV12-5 to TRBJ2-2; D unclear. This CDR3 comprises 14 residues. Germline lookup yields CDR1 LGHNT and CDR2 FRNRAP. Trimming pared 3 bases from V and 4 bases from J, leaving 9 bases between.